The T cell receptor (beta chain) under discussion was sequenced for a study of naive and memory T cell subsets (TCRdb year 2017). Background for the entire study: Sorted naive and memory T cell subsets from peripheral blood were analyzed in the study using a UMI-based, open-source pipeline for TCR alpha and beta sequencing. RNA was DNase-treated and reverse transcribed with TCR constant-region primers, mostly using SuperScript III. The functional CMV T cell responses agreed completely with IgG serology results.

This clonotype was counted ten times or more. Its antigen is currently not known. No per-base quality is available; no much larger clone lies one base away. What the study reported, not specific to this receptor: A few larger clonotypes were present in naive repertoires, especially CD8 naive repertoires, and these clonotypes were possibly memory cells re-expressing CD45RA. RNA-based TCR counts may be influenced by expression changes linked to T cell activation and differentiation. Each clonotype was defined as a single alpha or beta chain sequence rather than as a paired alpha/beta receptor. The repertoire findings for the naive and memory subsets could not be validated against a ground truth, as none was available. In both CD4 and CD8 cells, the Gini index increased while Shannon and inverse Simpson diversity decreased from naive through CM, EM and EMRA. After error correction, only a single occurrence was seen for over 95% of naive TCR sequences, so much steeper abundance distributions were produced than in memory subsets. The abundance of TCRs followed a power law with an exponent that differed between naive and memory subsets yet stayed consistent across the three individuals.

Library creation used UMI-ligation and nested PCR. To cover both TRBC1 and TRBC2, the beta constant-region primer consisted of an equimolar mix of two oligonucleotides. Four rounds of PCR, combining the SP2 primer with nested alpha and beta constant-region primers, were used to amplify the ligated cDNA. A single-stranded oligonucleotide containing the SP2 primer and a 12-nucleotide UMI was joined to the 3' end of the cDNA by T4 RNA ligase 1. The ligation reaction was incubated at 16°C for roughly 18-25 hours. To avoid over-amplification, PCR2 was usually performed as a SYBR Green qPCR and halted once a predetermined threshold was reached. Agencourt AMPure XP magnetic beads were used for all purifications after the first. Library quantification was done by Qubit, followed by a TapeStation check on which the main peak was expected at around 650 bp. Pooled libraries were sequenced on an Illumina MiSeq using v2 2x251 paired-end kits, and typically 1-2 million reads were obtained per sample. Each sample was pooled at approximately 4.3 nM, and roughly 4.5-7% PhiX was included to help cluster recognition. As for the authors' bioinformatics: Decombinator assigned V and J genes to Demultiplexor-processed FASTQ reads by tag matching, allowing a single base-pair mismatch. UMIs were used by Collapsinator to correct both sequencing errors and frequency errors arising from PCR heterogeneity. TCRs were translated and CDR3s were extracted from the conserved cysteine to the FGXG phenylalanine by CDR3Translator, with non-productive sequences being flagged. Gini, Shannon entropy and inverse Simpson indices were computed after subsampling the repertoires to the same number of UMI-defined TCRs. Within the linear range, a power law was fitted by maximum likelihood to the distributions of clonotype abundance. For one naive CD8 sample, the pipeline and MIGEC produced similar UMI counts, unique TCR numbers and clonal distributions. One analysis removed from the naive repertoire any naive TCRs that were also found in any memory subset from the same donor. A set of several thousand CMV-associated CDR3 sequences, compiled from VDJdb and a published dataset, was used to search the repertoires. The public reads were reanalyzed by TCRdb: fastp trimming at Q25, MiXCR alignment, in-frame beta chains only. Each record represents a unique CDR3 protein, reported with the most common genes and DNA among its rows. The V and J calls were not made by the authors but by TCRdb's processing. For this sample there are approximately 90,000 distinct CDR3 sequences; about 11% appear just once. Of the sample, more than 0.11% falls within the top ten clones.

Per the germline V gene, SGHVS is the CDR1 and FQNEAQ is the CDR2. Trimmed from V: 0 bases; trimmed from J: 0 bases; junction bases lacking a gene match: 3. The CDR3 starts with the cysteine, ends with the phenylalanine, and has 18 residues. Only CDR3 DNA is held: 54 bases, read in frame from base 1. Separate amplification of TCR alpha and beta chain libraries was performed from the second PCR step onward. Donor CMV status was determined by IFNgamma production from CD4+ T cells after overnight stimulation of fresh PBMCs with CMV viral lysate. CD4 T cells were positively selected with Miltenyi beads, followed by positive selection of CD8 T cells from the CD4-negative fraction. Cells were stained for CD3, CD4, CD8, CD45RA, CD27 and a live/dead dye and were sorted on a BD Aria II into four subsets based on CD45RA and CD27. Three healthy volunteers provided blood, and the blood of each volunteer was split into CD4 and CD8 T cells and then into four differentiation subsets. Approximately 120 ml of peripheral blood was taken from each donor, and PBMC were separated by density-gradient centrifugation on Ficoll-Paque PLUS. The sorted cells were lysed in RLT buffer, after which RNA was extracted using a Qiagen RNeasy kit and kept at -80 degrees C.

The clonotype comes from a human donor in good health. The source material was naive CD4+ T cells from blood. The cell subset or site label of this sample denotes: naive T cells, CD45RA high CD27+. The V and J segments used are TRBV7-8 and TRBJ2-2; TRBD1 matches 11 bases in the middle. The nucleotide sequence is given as TGTGCCAGCAGCTTAGCCGGGACAGGGGGAACGAACACCGGGGAGCTGTTTTTT. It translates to CASSLAGTGGTNTGELFF.